These T cell receptor beta chains were read from a single sample in a study of T cell responses to AZD1222 COVID-19 vaccine. Using immunoSEQ multiplex PCR, the repertoire was profiled, and TCRdb retains in-frame clones only, with some absent. This table holds 130,000 to 150,000 clones, about 90% found once. The starting material was peripheral blood, obtained on day 0 of AZD1222 vaccination. Source of these receptors: an adult in good health. CDR3s leave out the opening cysteine and the closing phenylalanine or tryptophan.

V	J	CDR3
TRBV6-2/TRBV6-3	TRBJ2-2	ASSPIRGYLPGELF
TRBV4-3	TRBJ2-5	ASSQNLAGEIGFKETQY
TRBV28	TRBJ2-7	ASSHTGTGGHEQY
TRBV7-2	TRBJ2-7	ASSLSSLSVSYEQY
TRBV7-8	TRBJ1-2	ASRGWTASNYGYT
TRBV7-2	TRBJ2-5	ASSPPGTSVETQY
TRBV10-3	TRBJ1-1	AISGTGGWDEAF
TRBV18	TRBJ2-1	ASSPFIGTGEYNEQF
TRBV29-1	TRBJ2-1	SVDSGFNEQF
TRBV5-6	TRBJ1-2	ASSWARGGYT
TRBV7-2	TRBJ2-1	ASSLALYTNEQF
TRBV19	TRBJ1-5	ASSIDRELNQPQH
TRBV19	TRBJ2-1	ASSIFLNREKF
TRBV5-1	TRBJ2-3	ASSFTSRATDTQY
TRBV19	TRBJ2-2	ASSIGSGFGELF
TRBV18	TRBJ1-6	ASSPPSSGLRNGKSSYNSPLH
TRBV2	TRBJ2-7	ASSVPNL
TRBV12-3/TRBV12-4	TRBJ1-1	ASSLQRNTEAF
TRBV7-9	TRBJ2-1	ASSQQTGDEQF
TRBV24-1	TRBJ2-7	ATSGLRAGSYEQY
TRBV11-2	TRBJ1-3	ASSLVPGRNTIY
TRBV27	TRBJ2-7	ASSFGKPGDEQY
TRBV24-1	TRBJ1-2	ATSDNREDGYT
TRBV3-1/TRBV3-2	TRBJ1-1	ASSLNRGTEAF
TRBV19	TRBJ1-1	ASSHPTTGNTEAF
TRBV29-1	TRBJ2-3	SAPVSTDTQY
TRBV28	TRBJ2-2	AWGPSHTGELF
TRBV21-1	TRBJ2-7	ASSQGGPGTPLYEQY
TRBV10-3	TRBJ2-2	AISETSGVNTGELF
TRBV6-5	TRBJ1-2	ASSRTGRYGYT
TRBV6-5	TRBJ2-2	ASSRDRGTGELF
TRBV28	TRBJ2-1	ASGGQIMSEQF
TRBV7-9	TRBJ2-3	ASSYPGTDTQY
TRBV10-3	TRBJ2-4	ATSGSDIQY
TRBV7-9	TRBJ1-5	ASSSGVVGQPQH
TRBV12-5	TRBJ2-1	ASGQALAGTYNEQF
TRBV3-1/TRBV3-2	TRBJ2-7	ASSQVRPSGYYEQY
TRBV7-3	TRBJ2-7	ASSRGLSYEQY
TRBV27	TRBJ1-1	ASSFFTGGPGTEAF
TRBV10-3	TRBJ2-7	AISDPGGSGEQY
TRBV28	TRBJ1-4	ASGQGPNEKLF